This entry concerns a single TCR beta chain. The trim removed 6 bases at V and 0 bases at J, leaving 3 bases unmatched. Per germline, CDR1 MNHEY and CDR2 SMNVEV (reference sequence). The length of the CDR3 is 14 residues. Which cohort a participant joined came from the clinical history participants gave. Two negative PCRs, clearance, or symptom resolution had been documented for recovered Cohort 3 donors. The entry originates in a study of blood T cell repertoires in COVID-19. Sequenced by immunoSEQ multiplex PCR; TCRdb stores in-frame clones only, minus some. The sample carries over 200,000 clones, 70% to 90% recorded once.

The genes are TRBV27 and TRBJ2-7, with 9 bases lining up with TRBD1. The source is a man aged 25 to 40 who had recovered from COVID-19. Specimen: PBMCs or T cells enriched from blood (not recorded which). This CDR3 reads CASRWTGVSYEQYF. The CDR3 nucleotides read TGTGCCAGCAGGTGGACAGGGGTCTCCTACGAGCAGTACTTC.